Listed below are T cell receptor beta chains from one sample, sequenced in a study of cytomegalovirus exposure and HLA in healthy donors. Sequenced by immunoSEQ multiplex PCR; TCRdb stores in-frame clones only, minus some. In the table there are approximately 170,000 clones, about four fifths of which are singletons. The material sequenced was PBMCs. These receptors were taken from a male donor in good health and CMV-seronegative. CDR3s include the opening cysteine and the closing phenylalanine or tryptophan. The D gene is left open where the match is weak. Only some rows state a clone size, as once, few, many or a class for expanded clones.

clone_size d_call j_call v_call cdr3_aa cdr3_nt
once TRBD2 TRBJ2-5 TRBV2 CASSGTSGGGETQYF TGTGCCAGCAGCGGAACTAGCGGGGGTGGAGAGACCCAGTACTTC
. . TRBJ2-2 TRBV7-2 CASNLLQGAGGLTGELFF TGTGCCAGCAACTTATTACAGGGGGCGGGAGGTTTAACCGGGGAGCTGTTTTTT
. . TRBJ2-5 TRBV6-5 CASSYSGQRETQYF TGTGCCAGCAGTTACTCGGGGCAGAGGGAGACCCAGTACTTC
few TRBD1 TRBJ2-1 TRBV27 CASSKKQGGSYNEQFF TGTGCCAGCAGTAAGAAACAGGGGGGCTCCTACAATGAGCAGTTCTTC
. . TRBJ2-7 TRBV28 CASSQDTISYEQYF TGTGCCAGCAGTCAGGACACAATCTCCTACGAGCAGTACTTC
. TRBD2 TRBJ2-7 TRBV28 CASSRMAGGNEQYF TGTGCCAGCAGTCGCATGGCGGGAGGCAATGAGCAGTACTTC
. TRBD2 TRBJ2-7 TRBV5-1 CASSPGTSGSSYEQYF TGCGCCAGCAGCCCCGGGACTAGCGGTAGCTCCTACGAGCAGTACTTC
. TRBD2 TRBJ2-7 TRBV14 CASSQEALAGGGSYEQYF TGTGCCAGCAGCCAAGAAGCCCTAGCGGGAGGAGGGTCCTACGAGCAGTACTTC
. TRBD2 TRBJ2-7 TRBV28 CASSPQAGGRRSYF TGTGCCAGCAGTCCGCAAGCGGGAGGCCGCCGCTCGTACTTC
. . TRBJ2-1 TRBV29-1 CSAVIRTSSYNEQFF TGCAGCGCCGTAATCCGAACCAGCTCCTACAATGAGCAGTTCTTC
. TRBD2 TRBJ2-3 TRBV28 CASSFVGRVADTQYF TGTGCCAGCAGTTTTGTCGGGAGGGTCGCAGATACGCAGTATTTT
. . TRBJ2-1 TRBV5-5 CASSLSGRLNEQFF TGTGCCAGCAGCTTGTCGGGGAGACTCAATGAGCAGTTCTTC
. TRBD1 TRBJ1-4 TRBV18 CASSLNRGSEEKLFF TGTGCCAGCTCACTGAACAGGGGGTCGGAGGAAAAACTGTTTTTT
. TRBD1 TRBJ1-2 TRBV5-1 CASSSGQGVPSWGYTF TGCGCCAGCAGCTCCGGACAGGGGGTACCCTCTTGGGGCTACACCTTC
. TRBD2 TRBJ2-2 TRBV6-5 CASRSTSGSTGELFF TGTGCCAGCAGGTCGACTAGCGGGAGCACCGGGGAGCTGTTTTTT
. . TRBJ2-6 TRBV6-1 CASSEQGSGANVLTF TGTGCCAGCAGTGAACAGGGGTCTGGGGCCAACGTCCTGACTTTC
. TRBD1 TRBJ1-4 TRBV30 CAWTAGTGGEKLFF TGTGCCTGGACAGCCGGGACAGGGGGTGAAAAACTGTTTTTT
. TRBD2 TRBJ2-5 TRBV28 CASIAGGYETQYF TGTGCCAGCATAGCGGGGGGGTATGAGACCCAGTACTTC
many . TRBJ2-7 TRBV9 CASSVSLDSSYEQYF TGTGCCAGCAGCGTCTCCCTGGACAGTTCCTACGAGCAGTACTTC
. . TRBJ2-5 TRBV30 CAWSVLAGPHQETQYF TGTGCCTGGAGTGTACTGGCAGGGCCACACCAAGAGACCCAGTACTTC
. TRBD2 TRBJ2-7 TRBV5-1 CASSLGSGGVSYEQYF TGCGCCAGCAGCTTGGGTAGCGGGGGCGTCTCCTACGAGCAGTACTTC
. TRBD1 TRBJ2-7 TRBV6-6 CASADREYEQYF TGTGCCAGCGCGGACAGGGAGTACGAGCAGTACTTC
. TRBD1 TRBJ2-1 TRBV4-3 CASSQRTGVPYNEQFF TGCGCCAGCAGCCAACGGACAGGGGTCCCCTACAATGAGCAGTTCTTC
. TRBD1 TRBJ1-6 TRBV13 CASSPGTGSSYNSPLHF TGTGCCAGCAGCCCCGGGACAGGGAGCTCCTATAATTCACCCCTCCACTTT
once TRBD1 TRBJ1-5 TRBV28 CASSRQGSRPQHF TGTGCCAGCAGCCGACAGGGCTCCCGGCCCCAGCATTTT
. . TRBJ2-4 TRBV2 CASSESRDMNLAKNIQYF TGTGCCAGCAGTGAATCCAGGGATATGAACCTAGCCAAAAACATTCAGTACTTC